The 22 T cell receptor beta chains presented below share a single source sample, sequenced in a study of T cells after posttransplantation cyclophosphamide. This table comes from immunoSEQ multiplex PCR, and its TCRdb copy is limited to in-frame clones, with some not included. This table has 15,000 to 20,000 clones, roughly nine tenths appearing once. A marrow graft followed busulfan-fludarabine conditioning, with cyclophosphamide on days +3 and +4. The sample consisted of CD4+ T cells sorted from blood, taken after allogeneic stem cell transplant with posttransplant cyclophosphamide. The origin of the receptors is a male patient aged 55-69 years who received an allogeneic stem cell transplant from a related donor and was CMV-positive. Some of the T cells may derive from the graft donor.

V is TRBV5-6 and J is TRBJ2-3, with 8 bases identical to TRBD2. Trimming cost V 3 bases and J 5 bases; bases outside gene matches: 8. The CDR3 is made up of 15 amino acids. Germline CDR1 SGHDT, CDR2 YYEEEE. DNA for the CDR3: TGTGCCAGCAGCTCCCCCTCGGGGGGGCGAGATACGCAGTATTTT. Translating it yields CASSSPSGGRDTQYF.

This chain links TRBV19 with TRBJ1-2, with 7 nucleotides matching TRBD1. This CDR3 is 14 amino acids long. J was trimmed by 6 bases and V by 4 bases; bases with no gene match: 8. Looked up from germline, CDR1 is LNHDA and CDR2 is SQIVND (reference sequence). As DNA, the CDR3 is TGTGCCAGTAGTAAAGGCCAGGGGGTGGATGGCTACACCTTC. Protein sequence: CASSKGQGVDGYTF.

The chain couples TRBV28 to TRBJ2-7, with D unclear. The CDR3 is made up of 12 amino acids. Germline V gene sequence: CDR1 MDHEN, CDR2 SYDVKM. Deletions cut 4 bases from V and 12 bases from J, with 16 bases between. Here the CDR3 DNA reads TGTGCCAGCAGTTCATCAGTCGAAGTCCTGTACTTC. Its translation is CASSSSVEVLYF.

The genes are TRBV27 and TRBJ1-2, with 9 bases matching TRBD1. The J segment lost 8 bases and the V segment lost 7 bases, leaving 20 bases of the junction unmatched. The CDR3 runs to 17 residues. Germline V gene data show CDR1 as MNHEY and CDR2 as SMNVEV (reference sequence). The CDR3 sequence is CASKTRATGQGIGGYTF. DNA for the CDR3: TGTGCCAGCAAAACTAGGGCAACTGGACAGGGGATCGGGGGCTACACCTTC.

The rearrangement uses TRBV18 and TRBJ1-2; TRBD1 is a possible D gene (6 bases). Germline CDR1 is KGHSH and CDR2 is LQKENI. The CDR3 contains 12 residues. V dropped 3 bases and J dropped 6 bases, with 8 bases sitting between them. The chain's CDR3 is CASSPQGNGYTF. In DNA, the CDR3 is TGTGCCAGCTCACCGCAGGGGAATGGCTACACCTTC.

The V and J genes are TRBV6-1 and TRBJ1-5; 8 nucleotides line up with TRBD1. Trimming cost V 3 bases and J 0 bases; bases outside gene matches: 10. Germline assignment: CDR1 MNHNS and CDR2 SASEGT. CDR3 length: 18 residues. The CDR3 is CASSEFGQGFNSNQPQHF. For the CDR3, the DNA is TGTGCCAGCAGTGAGTTCGGACAGGGCTTCAATAGCAATCAGCCCCAGCATTTT.

This chain connects TRBV7-9 to TRBJ1-2; unclear D gene. Germline V gene lookup returns CDR1 SEHNR and CDR2 FQNEAQ (reference sequence). The CDR3 contains 11 residues. The germline V and J ends were trimmed by 7 bases and 6 bases, with 9 bases remaining between them. CDR3 amino acids: CASIEADGYTF. The CDR3, as DNA: TGTGCCAGCATTGAGGCGGATGGCTACACCTTC.

The chain has TRBV4-1 and TRBJ2-7; D gene ambiguous. Germline V CDR1 and CDR2: MGHRA, YSYEKL. The CDR3 has 9 residues. V was shortened by 0 bases and J by 12 bases, with 3 bases between the two germline ends. The CDR3 DNA is TGCGCCAGCAGCCAAGACAGGTACTTC. It encodes CASSQDRYF.

V is TRBV18 and J is TRBJ2-1; 12 bases match TRBD2. Trimming took 3 bases from V and 7 from J; bases not matched to a gene: 7. The germline V gene has CDR1 KGHSH and CDR2 LQKENI. This CDR3 has 16 residues. The CDR3 coding sequence is TGTGCCAGCTCACCGCTGCTAGCGGGGGGGAATAATGAGCAGTTCTTC. Translating it yields CASSPLLAGGNNEQFF.

This clone was found a few times. This chain connects TRBV6-1 to TRBJ1-1; D is uncertain. The CDR3 contains 11 residues. The germline V gene encodes CDR1 MNHNS and CDR2 SASEGT. Trimming cost V 7 bases and J 1 base, with 4 bases left between them. DNA of the CDR3: TGTGCCAGCACCAGGAACACTGAAGCTTTCTTT. Protein: CASTRNTEAFF.

The chain carries TRBV5-1 and TRBJ2-7; TRBD2 matches at 15 bases. J gave up 6 bases and V 3 bases, and 10 bases lay outside the gene matches. This CDR3 comprises 17 residues. The germline CDR1 and CDR2 sequences are SGHRS and YFSETQ. CDR3 in amino acids: CASSSGLAGGFASEQYF. The CDR3 nucleotides read TGCGCCAGCAGCTCGGGACTAGCGGGGGGTTTCGCCTCCGAGCAGTACTTC.

The chain uses TRBV5-1 and TRBJ1-2; 8 nucleotides agree with TRBD1. Germline lookup yields CDR1 SGHRS and CDR2 YFSETQ. After removal of 5 bases from V and 1 base from J, the junction contained 7 bases not matched to a gene. The CDR3 spans 15 residues. The CDR3 nucleotides read TGCGCCAGCAGTGATGGGACAGGCTATAACTATGGCTACACCTTC. Its protein is CASSDGTGYNYGYTF.

The V gene is TRBV13, the J gene TRBJ2-3, with a tentative D call TRBD2 (5 bases). V dropped 5 bases and J dropped 6 bases, with 15 bases sitting between them. This CDR3 is built from 14 residues. The germline V gene has CDR1 PRHDT and CDR2 FYEKMQ (reference sequence). CDR3 amino acids: CASSPPLATDTQYF. DNA of the CDR3: TGTGCCAGCAGCCCACCTCTAGCCACTGATACGCAGTATTTT.

The rearrangement uses TRBV5-1 and TRBJ2-7; the match to TRBD1 covers 8 bases. J lost 0 bases, V lost 6 bases, and 8 bases had no gene match. There are 15 residues in the CDR3. The germline gives CDR1 SGHRS, CDR2 YFSETQ. The CDR3 bases are TGCGCCAGCAACCCCTACCAGGGGGCCTCCTACGAGCAGTACTTC. Translated: CASNPYQGASYEQYF.

The chain couples TRBV5-1 to TRBJ1-2; possible D gene TRBD1, 5 bases. Per germline, CDR1 SGHRS and CDR2 YFSETQ. This CDR3 spans 13 amino acids. Trimming removed 1 base at V and 4 bases at J, with 8 bases between. CDR3 residues: CASSLQGTYGYTF. As DNA, the CDR3 is TGCGCCAGCAGCTTGCAGGGTACCTATGGCTACACCTTC.

V usage is TRBV5-3 and J usage is TRBJ2-5, with D possibly matching TRBD1 (6 bases). TRBV5-3 is an ORF for which the function is uncertain. Trimming shortened V by 0 bases and J by 5 bases, and 17 bases separated the two germline ends. CDR3 length equals 16 residues. The CDR3 protein is CARSLDPQGTPETQYF. The CDR3 coding sequence is TGTGCCAGAAGCTTGGATCCGCAGGGGACCCCCGAGACCCAGTACTTC.

The chain recombines TRBV30 with TRBJ1-1; a possible D gene is TRBD1 (5 bases). CDR3 length equals 13 residues. The V end lost 2 bases, the J end lost 6 bases, and 13 bases lay between the germline ends. The germline V gene has CDR1 GTSNPN and CDR2 SVGIG (reference sequence). The CDR3 DNA sequence: TGTGCCTGGAGTTCAGGGAGGCAATCTGAAGCTTTCTTT. It translates to CAWSSGRQSEAFF.

The chain uses TRBV5-1 and TRBJ1-3; D may be TRBD1 (5 bases). V was trimmed by 2 bases and J by 4 bases, leaving 22 bases between them. Germline V gives CDR1 SGHRS, CDR2 YFSETQ. CDR3 length: 18 residues. This CDR3 is CASSLQTPQGLSGNTIYF. CDR3 bases: TGCGCCAGCAGCTTACAGACTCCTCAGGGATTATCAGGAAACACCATATATTTT.

This chain links TRBV18 with TRBJ2-1; D is uncertain. This CDR3 has 14 residues. V was pared by 3 bases and J by 10 bases, with 16 bases between. Germline V gene data show CDR1 as KGHSH and CDR2 as LQKENI. The CDR3 loop reads CASSPSSSGQEQFF. Written as DNA, the CDR3 is TGTGCCAGCTCACCTAGTAGCAGTGGTCAAGAGCAGTTCTTC.

This clone was recorded a few times. The rearrangement uses TRBV4-3 and TRBJ2-2, with 14 positions matching TRBD2. The V and J ends lost 0 bases and 3 bases, in that order; junction bases with no gene match: 6. The CDR3 contains 19 residues. From germline, CDR1 is LGHNA and CDR2 YSLEER. CDR3 region: CASSQDRLAGGPDTGELFF. Written as DNA, the CDR3 is TGCGCCAGCAGCCAAGACCGACTAGCGGGGGGGCCGGACACCGGGGAGCTGTTTTTT.

The rearrangement joins TRBV7-8 to TRBJ2-1; TRBD1 matches at 9 bases. CDR3 length: 17 amino acids. CDR1 and CDR2 from the germline V gene are SGHVS and FQNEAQ. V lost 6 bases, J lost 0 bases, and 9 bases stayed unmatched. The CDR3 here is CASSSTGTGSSYNEQFF. The CDR3 DNA sequence: TGTGCCAGCAGTTCGACCGGGACAGGGAGCTCCTACAATGAGCAGTTCTTC.

The genes are TRBV6-1 and TRBJ2-7, with 10 nucleotides matching TRBD1. V lost 10 bases, J lost 6 bases, and 9 bases stayed unmatched. Germline V CDR1 and CDR2: MNHNS, SASEGT. The CDR3 spans 13 residues. CDR3 region: CATIWDRGSEQYF. CDR3 DNA sequence: TGTGCCACCATTTGGGACAGGGGAAGCGAGCAGTACTTC.